This entry concerns a single T cell receptor beta chain. The CDR3 has 14 residues. The germline V gene has CDR1 ENHRY and CDR2 SYGVKD. V lost 2 bases and J 4 bases, leaving 11 bases between the germline ends. These data originate in a study of blood T cell repertoires in COVID-19. Study-wide context: Acute-phase and convalescent COVID-19 samples originated in the United States, Italy and Spain. Sources were T cells, B-cell-depleted T cells, or PBMCs; the material itself was cDNA or gDNA.

Repertoires were generated with immunoSEQ multiplex PCR, while TCRdb's copy carries only in-frame clones and drops some. The table lists tens of thousands of clones, approximately 90% of them singletons. The sequence was collected from a man between 65 and 85 years old with active or convalescent COVID-19. Material: peripheral blood. The chain uses TRBV10-3 and TRBJ1-2; D perhaps matches TRBD1 (5 bases). CDR3 loop: CAISEAGKSYGYTF. CDR3 DNA sequence: TGTGCCATCAGTGAGGCAGGGAAGAGCTATGGCTACACCTTC.